The entry below describes one T cell receptor beta chain. Antigen unknown. The CDR3 spans 16 residues. Germline CDR1 is SGHRS and CDR2 is YFSETQ. Trimming pared 4 bases from V and 1 base from J, leaving 16 bases between. Generated by immunoSEQ multiplex PCR, the TCRdb table keeps only in-frame clones and is missing some. The sample has roughly 35,000 clones, 80% to 95% seen once. The data are from a study of T cells in localized non-small cell lung cancer. General study points: Those with higher blood T cell density had longer overall survival. Appearing in adjacent lung were a median roughly 60 of the top 100 tumor clones. Tumor showed lower T cell clonality than uninvolved adjacent lung, where it was highest.

The sample consisted of peripheral blood mononuclear cells, taken before any cancer treatment. This sequence joins TRBV5-1 and TRBJ2-3, with D hard to call. This sequence was found in a female donor over 55 with stage II lung adenocarcinoma. This chain's CDR3 is CASSLRSGRGTDTQYF. The CDR3 nucleotides read TGCGCCAGCAGCCTGCGGTCGGGCAGAGGCACAGATACGCAGTATTTT. Using reference TRBV5-1 and TRBJ2-3 for the parts outside the CDR3, the full variable domain is KAGVTQTPRYLIKTRGQQVTLSCSPISGHRSVSWYQQTPGQGLQFLFEYFSETQRNKGNFPGRFSGRQFSNSRSEMNVSTLELGDSALYLCASSLRSGRGTDTQYFGPGTRLTVL.